These T cell receptor beta chains were read from a single sample in a study of T-cell memory formation after mild COVID-19. TCRdb redid the calling of the 5' RACE reads with MiXCR, one entry per CDR3 protein. The sample records about 260,000 distinct CDR3 sequences, roughly 8.2% being singletons. Sequencing was performed on PBMCs or a T cell subset sorted from them (not recorded which). These receptors were obtained from a man between 18 and 35 years old who had mild COVID-19 (a few samples of this study predate the infection). Cell type and time point are not known. The CDR3 runs from the conserved cysteine through the conserved F or W. A D gene is named only where the DNA matches it firmly. Rows give clone size only sometimes, using once, few, many, or a class for an expanded clone.

TRBJ1-2 few 13 - TRBV6-5 CASSYSDRGGYTF TGTGCCAGCAGTTACTCGGACCGCGGGGGCTACACCTTC
TRBJ2-1 - 12 - TRBV19 CASSIEGNEQFF TGTGCCAGTAGTATAGAGGGGAATGAGCAGTTCTTC
TRBJ2-7 - 14 TRBD2 TRBV7-6 CASSESGGTYEQYF TGTGCCAGCAGCGAGAGCGGGGGGACATACGAGCAGTACTTC
TRBJ1-6 few 17 TRBD1 TRBV7-2 CASKGSTGPSGGSPLHF TGTGCCAGCAAAGGTTCGACAGGGCCCTCCGGGGGTTCACCCCTCCACTTT
TRBJ2-7 few 12 TRBD1 TRBV19 CASGTGAYEQYF TGTGCCAGCGGGACAGGGGCCTACGAGCAGTACTTC
TRBJ1-2 - 8 - TRBV29-1 CSVTGYTF TGCAGCGTTACAGGCTACACCTTC
TRBJ2-5 - 17 - TRBV7-3 CASSLFGVRDYQETQYF TGTGCCAGCAGCTTATTTGGGGTCCGCGATTACCAAGAGACCCAGTACTTC
TRBJ1-1 few 13 - TRBV6-2/TRBV6-3 CASSPLSGLSAFF TGTGCCAGCAGCCCCTTGTCGGGACTGTCGGCTTTCTTT
TRBJ1-1 few 17 TRBD1 TRBV6-5 CASSSNPRDRGNTEAFF TGTGCCAGCAGTTCGAACCCCCGGGACAGGGGAAACACTGAAGCTTTCTTT
TRBJ2-7 few 14 TRBD2 TRBV7-8 CASSPLAGPYEQYF TGTGCCAGCAGCCCCTTAGCGGGGCCCTACGAGCAGTACTTC
TRBJ1-2 many 18 - TRBV7-2 CASSLVTSSRRTGGGYTF TGTGCCAGCAGCTTAGTTACTTCGTCGCGGCGAACCGGGGGGGGCTACACCTTC
TRBJ2-1 few 14 TRBD1 TRBV6-1 CASSDTGTGVEQFF TGTGCCAGCAGTGACACCGGGACAGGGGTTGAGCAGTTCTTC
TRBJ1-2 - 17 TRBD1 TRBV5-1 CASSLTPGQGAVSGYTF TGCGCCAGCAGCTTAACCCCCGGGCAGGGGGCAGTGAGTGGCTACACCTTC
TRBJ2-1 many 14 - TRBV29-1 CSVEDLSVNNEQFF TGCAGCGTTGAAGATCTTTCAGTGAACAATGAGCAGTTCTTC
TRBJ2-3 - 16 TRBD2 TRBV14 CASSPGAGGGKDTQYF TGTGCCAGCAGCCCGGGGGCCGGGGGGGGTAAAGATACGCAGTATTTT
TRBJ2-7 - 14 TRBD1 TRBV7-2 CASSLGQARYEQYF TGTGCCAGCAGCTTGGGACAGGCTCGCTACGAGCAGTACTTC
TRBJ1-1 few 14 - TRBV4-3 CASSQEHMNTEAFF TGCGCCAGCAGCCAAGAACACATGAACACTGAAGCTTTCTTT
TRBJ1-4 - 15 - TRBV9 CASSASPSGNEKLFF TGTGCCAGCAGCGCCAGCCCTAGTGGGAATGAAAAACTGTTTTTT
TRBJ2-1 - 15 TRBD2 TRBV6-4 CASRSSGGSYNEQFF TGTGCCAGCAGGAGTTCGGGGGGCTCCTACAATGAGCAGTTCTTC
TRBJ2-4 - 17 - TRBV10-1 CASSQIGTQIAKNIQYF TGCGCCAGCAGTCAAATCGGGACACAGATAGCCAAAAACATTCAGTACTTC
TRBJ2-1 - 13 TRBD1 TRBV12-3/TRBV12-4 CASSSTGYHEQFF TGTGCCAGCAGCTCGACAGGGTATCATGAGCAGTTCTTC
TRBJ1-1 - 15 - TRBV5-6 CASSLDLPGNTEAFF TGTGCCAGCAGCTTGGATCTCCCGGGGAACACTGAAGCTTTCTTT
TRBJ1-4 - 15 TRBD1 TRBV7-9 CASSPNLGQSEKLFF TGTGCCAGCAGCCCAAATCTGGGACAGTCGGAAAAACTGTTTTTT
TRBJ1-5 few 14 - TRBV6-2/TRBV6-3 CASRGTGPNQPQHF TGTGCCAGCAGGGGGACCGGACCCAATCAGCCCCAGCATTTT
TRBJ2-3 - 13 - TRBV12-3/TRBV12-4 CASVFGRTDTQYF TGTGCCAGCGTTTTTGGGCGCACAGATACGCAGTATTTT
TRBJ2-3 few 12 - TRBV5-6 CASTLSTDTQYF TGTGCCAGCACATTGAGCACAGATACGCAGTATTTT
TRBJ2-3 few 15 - TRBV9 CASSVEGKRTDTQYF TGTGCCAGCAGCGTAGAAGGGAAACGCACAGATACGCAGTATTTT
TRBJ1-1 - 17 - TRBV20-1 CSARDLRSTESNTEAFF TGCAGTGCTAGAGATCTCCGATCGACAGAATCAAACACTGAAGCTTTCTTT
TRBJ1-5 many 15 - TRBV27 CASSLLGDSNQPQHF TGTGCCAGCAGTTTACTTGGGGATAGCAATCAGCCCCAGCATTTT
TRBJ2-6 few 16 - TRBV15 CATSGGPHSGANVLTF TGTGCCACCAGCGGGGGACCTCACTCTGGGGCCAACGTCCTGACTTTC
TRBJ2-5 - 14 - TRBV6-6 CASSLRTIKETQYF TGTGCCAGCAGTTTGAGGACGATCAAAGAGACCCAGTACTTC
TRBJ2-3 many 13 - TRBV7-2 CASSAERTDTQYF TGTGCCAGCAGCGCCGAGAGGACAGATACGCAGTATTTT
TRBJ1-2 few 15 TRBD1 TRBV4-3 CASSTGGQGNYGYTF TGCGCCAGCAGCACAGGGGGACAGGGGAACTATGGCTACACCTTC
TRBJ1-2 few 18 - TRBV20-1 CSARDSLGRFNSHYGYTF TGCAGTGCTAGAGATTCTCTAGGCAGGTTTAATTCTCACTATGGCTACACCTTC
TRBJ2-3 few 14 - TRBV4-1 CASSRRGITDTQYF TGCGCCAGCAGTCGGCGAGGCATCACAGATACGCAGTATTTT
TRBJ2-1 few 15 - TRBV7-8 CASSFGQTRDNEQFF TGTGCCAGCAGCTTTGGACAGACCCGGGACAATGAGCAGTTCTTC
TRBJ2-4 few 17 - TRBV7-9 CASSPTSGSSAKNIQYF TGTGCCAGCAGCCCCACCTCCGGTAGTTCAGCCAAAAACATTCAGTACTTC
TRBJ2-3 many 14 - TRBV7-8 CASTLLEGSDTQYF TGTGCCAGCACCCTATTAGAGGGATCAGATACGCAGTATTTT
TRBJ2-3 - 14 TRBD2 TRBV10-3 CAITAGAGADTQYF TGTGCCATCACCGCCGGGGCGGGGGCAGATACGCAGTATTTT
TRBJ2-3 many 14 - TRBV28 CASSTTGSQDTQYF TGTGCCAGCAGTACAACAGGGAGTCAAGATACGCAGTATTTT
TRBJ1-5 - 13 - TRBV9 CASSVGSNQPQHF TGTGCCAGCAGCGTAGGTAGCAATCAGCCCCAGCATTTT
TRBJ2-5 few 13 - TRBV12-1 CASSFSGIETQYF TGTGCCAGCAGCTTTAGTGGTATCGAGACCCAGTACTTC
TRBJ2-5 few 16 TRBD2 TRBV7-6 CASSLGTSGGVGTQYF TGTGCCAGCAGCCTGGGGACTAGCGGTGGGGTAGGGACCCAGTACTTC
TRBJ1-2 - 22 - TRBV12-3/TRBV12-4 CASSLVERGIRRAALGSYGYTF TGTGCCAGCAGCCTTGTGGAAAGGGGGATCCGGAGGGCCGCCCTCGGGAGCTATGGCTACACCTTC
TRBJ1-4 many 19 TRBD1 TRBV7-2 CASSLERTGVLTTNEKLFF TGTGCCAGCAGCTTAGAACGGACAGGGGTGCTTACAACTAATGAAAAACTGTTTTTT
TRBJ2-5 few 12 - TRBV6-2/TRBV6-3 CASSPGLETQYF TGTGCCAGCAGCCCCGGACTGGAGACCCAGTACTTC
TRBJ1-1 - 13 - TRBV12-3/TRBV12-4 CASSSGQYTEAFF TGTGCCAGCAGTTCGGGGCAATACACTGAAGCTTTCTTT
TRBJ1-2 few 15 TRBD1 TRBV5-1 CASSLLPGQEGGYTF TGCGCCAGCAGCTTGCTCCCGGGACAGGAAGGCGGCTACACCTTC
TRBJ2-5 many 11 - TRBV12-3/TRBV12-4 CASSLGGPRAF TGTGCCAGCAGTTTAGGCGGACCTAGGGCCTTC
TRBJ1-4 many 16 - TRBV4-3 CASSPNEGSGNEKLFF TGCGCCAGCAGCCCAAACGAGGGGTCGGGTAATGAAAAACTGTTTTTT
TRBJ2-7 - 17 TRBD1 TRBV6-2/TRBV6-3 CASSYQGTGVSAYEQYF TGTGCCAGCAGCTACCAGGGAACAGGGGTATCCGCCTACGAGCAGTACTTC
TRBJ2-1 many 16 TRBD2 TRBV27 CASSWTSGGSYNEQFF TGTGCCAGCAGTTGGACTAGCGGGGGCTCCTACAATGAGCAGTTCTTC